A single sample gave rise to the 2 T cell receptor beta chains below, sequenced in a study of blood T cell repertoires in COVID-19. Generated by immunoSEQ multiplex PCR, the TCRdb table keeps only in-frame clones and is missing some. The profile shows about 210,000 clones, more than 75% of them singletons. Material for sequencing was peripheral blood. The source of these receptors is a woman in her sixties with COVID-19, enrolled during active disease.

The J gene is TRBJ1-5, the V gene TRBV6-5; a weak D match, TRBD1 (5 bases). The CDR3 is made up of 16 amino acids. Germline loops: CDR1 MNHEY, CDR2 SVGAGI. Trimming cost V 3 bases and J 6 bases, with 18 bases left between them. In DNA form, the CDR3 reads TGTGCCAGCAGTTATATAAACCACCGGGGACTTCAGCCCCAGCATTTT. Residues: CASSYINHRGLQPQHF.

The rearrangement uses TRBV2 and TRBJ1-1, with D unclear. The CDR3 spans 12 residues. Germline V gene data show CDR1 as SNHLY and CDR2 as FYNNEI. CDR3 coding DNA: TGTGTCGTAGGAGTTTCGTCGACTGAAGCTTTCTTT. It yields the protein CVVGVSSTEAFF.